The 24 T cell receptor beta chains in this list originate from one sample, sequenced in a study of spatial heterogeneity in lung cancer. This sample's time point: blood at routine non-recurrence follow-up after resection. TCRdb fed the 5' RACE reads into MiXCR, producing one record per CDR3 protein. The sample records under 150,000 distinct CDR3 sequences, 10% to 12% being singletons. The material sequenced was PBMCs, taken at follow-up. The receptors derive from a female donor with early-stage non-small cell lung cancer.

The sample holds many counts of this clonotype. The chain couples TRBV5-1 to TRBJ1-5, with 7 bases aligning to TRBD1. CDR3 length: 16 residues. V shed 0 bases and J 4 bases; nucleotides not matched to a gene: 7. CDR1 and CDR2 (germline): SGHRS, YFSETQ. The CDR3 is CASSLGGPTGNQPQHF. The CDR3 DNA reads as TGCGCCAGCAGCTTGGGGGGCCCGACAGGGAATCAGCCCCAGCATTTT.

J is TRBJ1-1 and V is TRBV28, with D unclear. The length of the CDR3 is 12 residues. V was trimmed by 1 base and J by 3 bases, leaving 3 bases between them. Germline CDR1 reads MDHEN; CDR2 reads SYDVKM. DNA of the CDR3: TGTGCCAGCAGTTTATTGGACACTGAAGCTTTCTTT. It is translated as CASSLLDTEAFF.

CDR3 coding DNA: TGTGCCAGCAGCCCCCAACGCGGGACAGGGAAGACCCAGTACTTC. It is translated as CASSPQRGTGKTQYF. J is TRBJ2-5 and V is TRBV7-2; 9 nucleotides match TRBD1. Germline-derived CDR1 and CDR2 are SGHTA and FQGNSA. This CDR3 spans 15 amino acids. V was pared by 5 bases and J by 6 bases, with 10 bases of the junction left unmatched.

The rearrangement uses TRBV12-3 or TRBV12-4 and TRBJ1-2; 10 nucleotides line up with TRBD1. V dropped 1 base and J dropped 4; count of bases not matched to a gene: 6. The CDR3 contains 16 residues. Here the CDR3 DNA reads TGTGCCAGCAGTTTAGACGGGGGACAGGGGCGCTATGGCTACACCTTC. It yields the protein CASSLDGGQGRYGYTF.

This clonotype occurred many times. The chain has TRBV4-3 and TRBJ2-3, with D hard to call. V was cut by 1 base and J by 3 bases, with 11 bases left in between. The CDR3 has 15 residues. Germline CDR1 LGHNA, CDR2 YSLEER. As DNA, the CDR3 is TGCGCCAGCAGCCAAGCATTCGCGATAACAGATACGCAGTATTTT. Translated, it gives CASSQAFAITDTQYF.

Points on this clonotype: An end of the junction does not agree with germline; a read error may underlie this. The V gene is TRBV20-1, the J gene TRBJ2-1; tentatively, D is TRBD1 (6 bases). The CDR3 has 17 residues. Germline V gene lookup returns CDR1 DFQATT and CDR2 SNEGSKA (reference sequence). The CDR3: CSARRRGYEGPYNEQSF. DNA for the CDR3: TGCAGTGCTAGGCGCAGGGGCTACGAAGGTCCCTACAATGAGCAGTCCTTC.

This clonotype was counted between two and nine times. This chain joins TRBV29-1 and TRBJ2-1; possible D gene TRBD1, 6 bases. This CDR3 spans 14 amino acids. Germline CDR1 is SQVTM and CDR2 is ANQGSEA. The V and J ends lost 5 bases and 10 bases respectively, with 21 bases between them. The CDR3 DNA reads as TGCAGCGTTAACATAGCCGTGGGGGCGAGGGAGCAGTTCTTC. Protein product: CSVNIAVGAREQFF.

CDR3 sequence (DNA): TGTGCCACCAGTAGGTTCAACACCGGGGAGCTGTTTTTT. Translated: CATSRFNTGELFF. V usage is TRBV24-1 and J usage is TRBJ2-2; D gene uncertain. The CDR3 spans 13 residues. V was pared by 6 bases and J by 2 bases, with 6 bases between. Germline V CDR1 and CDR2: KGHDR, SFDVKD.

The chain employs TRBV7-2 and TRBJ1-1; 9 nucleotides line up with TRBD1. CDR3 length: 13 residues. V lost 4 bases and J lost 6; bases outside the gene matches: 3. The germline V gene has CDR1 SGHTA and CDR2 FQGNSA. Here the CDR3 DNA reads TGTGCCAGCAGCTGGGACAGGGAGTCTGAAGCTTTCTTT. Translation: CASSWDRESEAFF.

This clonotype was seen ten or more times. This rearrangement joins TRBV3-1 to TRBJ1-1; D gene ambiguous. CDR3 size: 12 residues. CDR1 is LGHDT and CDR2 is YNNKEL in the germline V gene (reference sequence). Trimming cost V 4 bases and J 0 bases, with 3 bases left between them. The CDR3 here is CASSRMNTEAFF. The DNA for the CDR3 is TGTGCCAGCAGCCGAATGAACACTGAAGCTTTCTTT.

The V and J genes are TRBV7-9 and TRBJ1-4; the D is unclear. This CDR3 comprises 15 residues. From germline, CDR1 is SEHNR and CDR2 FQNEAQ (reference sequence). Between the trimmed V and J ends, which lost 2 bases and 5 bases, there was a span of 12 bases. The CDR3 DNA is TGTGCCAGCAGCTTACTTGTGGGCGGGAATGAAAAACTGTTTTTT. Amino acids: CASSLLVGGNEKLFF. Together with reference TRBV7-9 and TRBJ1-4, the CDR3 gives the full variable domain: DTGVSQNPRHKITKRGQNVTFRCDPISEHNRLYWYRQTLGQGPEFLTYFQNEAQLEKSRLLSDRFSAERPKGSFSTLEIQRTEQGDSAMYLCASSLLVGGNEKLFFGSGTQLSVL.

This clonotype appeared many times. This chain joins TRBV5-1 and TRBJ2-1; D unresolved. The ends were cut back, 1 base at V and 0 bases at J, with 2 bases in the middle. The CDR3 extends over 13 amino acids. Germline lookup yields CDR1 SGHRS and CDR2 YFSETQ. CDR3: CASSLSSYNEQFF. The CDR3 nucleotides read TGCGCCAGCAGCTTGTCCTCCTACAATGAGCAGTTCTTC.

There are a few counts of this clonotype. V is TRBV10-3 and J is TRBJ2-1; D might be TRBD1 or TRBD2, each matching 6 bases. Germline CDR1 is ENHRY and CDR2 is SYGVKD. This CDR3 contains 15 residues. V was shortened by 3 bases and J by 6 bases, with 15 bases between the two germline ends. The CDR3 region is CAISEGGSKSNEQFF. The CDR3 region has the DNA TGTGCCATCAGTGAAGGGGGGAGTAAGAGCAATGAGCAGTTCTTC.

This sequence joins TRBV10-3 and TRBJ2-1; maybe TRBD2 (6 bases). Per the germline V gene, CDR1 is ENHRY and CDR2 is SYGVKD. This CDR3 is built from 14 residues. The V end was cut by 4 bases, the J end by 1 base, with 8 bases between. CDR3 DNA sequence: TGTGCCATCAGTGGTAGCGGATCCTACAATGAGCAGTTCTTC. It yields the protein CAISGSGSYNEQFF.

This clonotype was seen a handful of times. The gene calls are TRBV6-5 and TRBJ1-2; tentatively, D is TRBD1 (5 bases). This CDR3 is 14 amino acids long. The ends were cut back, 5 bases at V and 8 bases at J, with 18 bases in the middle. Germline V gives CDR1 MNHEY, CDR2 SVGAGI. This chain's CDR3 is CASSQTLDTPGYTF. The CDR3 nucleotides read TGTGCCAGCAGTCAAACCCTGGACACCCCCGGCTACACCTTC.

This clonotype was seen at least ten times. This chain joins TRBV6-1 and TRBJ1-3; D is possibly TRBD1 (5 bases). The length of the CDR3 is 12 residues. Germline assignment: CDR1 MNHNS and CDR2 SASEGT. V lost 6 bases to trimming and J lost 4 bases, with 7 bases between them. CDR3 DNA: TGTGCCAGCAGCAGGGACGGAAACACCATATATTTT. Translating gives CASSRDGNTIYF.

This clonotype was seen more than once but under ten times. V and J are TRBV2 and TRBJ1-1; 7 bases line up with TRBD1. Germline loops: CDR1 SNHLY, CDR2 FYNNEI. The CDR3 is 13 residues long. V shed 6 bases, J shed 9 bases, and the junction held 10 bases outside the gene matches. CDR3 in DNA: TGTGCCAGCAGCTCCCTGGGACAGAGTAAAGCTTTCTTT. It is translated as CASSSLGQSKAFF.

This clonotype has just a few counts. The chain employs TRBV19 and TRBJ1-5; tentative D call: TRBD1 (6 bases). This CDR3 has 15 residues. The V and J ends lost 4 bases and 0 bases respectively, with 10 bases between them. Germline V gene data show CDR1 as LNHDA and CDR2 as SQIVND (reference sequence). CDR3 DNA: TGTGCCAGTAGTAGTCAGGGGAATAGCAATCAGCCCCAGCATTTT. Its protein is CASSSQGNSNQPQHF.

The V and J genes are TRBV4-2 and TRBJ1-1; possible D gene TRBD1, 5 bases. This CDR3 spans 17 amino acids. The V and J ends lost 1 base and 5 bases respectively, with 20 bases between them. CDR1 and CDR2 from the germline V gene are LGHNA and YNFKEQ. CDR3 sequence reads: CASSQVEGFSGETEAFF. The CDR3 DNA reads as TGTGCCAGCAGCCAAGTAGAGGGGTTCTCGGGGGAGACTGAAGCTTTCTTT.

This clonotype was seen ten or more times. The chain couples TRBV6-5 to TRBJ2-7, with a weak D call TRBD1 (6 bases). Trimming took 0 bases from V and 6 from J, leaving 15 bases between them. Per the germline V gene, CDR1 is MNHEY and CDR2 is SVGAGI. This CDR3 has 15 residues. The CDR3 region is CASSYSRTVTTEQYF. CDR3 nucleotide sequence: TGTGCCAGCAGTTACTCGAGGACAGTTACGACCGAGCAGTACTTC.

This sequence joins TRBV5-1 and TRBJ2-7, with 13 positions matching TRBD2. The ends lost 3 bases at V and 1 base at J; junction bases unmatched: 10. From germline, CDR1 is SGHRS and CDR2 YFSETQ. This CDR3 is built from 18 residues. Written as DNA, the CDR3 is TGCGCCAGCAGCTCCCAACCTCCGGGACTAGCGGGATCCTACGAGCAGTACTTC. Residues: CASSSQPPGLAGSYEQYF.

V is TRBV5-1 and J is TRBJ1-5; tentative D call: TRBD1 (5 bases). The germline V gene encodes CDR1 SGHRS and CDR2 YFSETQ. The CDR3 consists of 14 residues. With 3 bases removed from V and 3 bases from J, the gap between germline ends came to 10 bases. The CDR3 is CASSWDGYNQPQHF. The CDR3, as DNA: TGCGCCAGCAGCTGGGACGGTTACAATCAGCCCCAGCATTTT.

The CDR3 region is CASSLGVTSYNEQFF. CDR3 coding DNA: TGTGCCAGCAGCTTAGGGGTGACTTCATACAATGAGCAGTTCTTC. The chain couples TRBV11-2 to TRBJ2-1, with unresolved D. Per germline, CDR1 SGHAT and CDR2 FQNNGV. V shed 1 base and J shed 4 bases, with 11 bases lying between them. The CDR3 consists of 15 residues.

This clonotype was seen many times. The rearrangement links TRBV3-1 to TRBJ2-1; the match to TRBD1 covers 8 bases. The V and J ends lost 4 bases and 4 bases, in that order; junction bases with no gene match: 12. The germline gives CDR1 LGHDT, CDR2 YNNKEL (reference sequence). This CDR3 is 17 amino acids long. The CDR3 DNA reads TGTGCCAGCAGCCGGGACAGGTTTGGCCCCCTATACAATGAGCAGTTCTTC. Protein sequence: CASSRDRFGPLYNEQFF.